This entry concerns a single T cell receptor (beta chain). What it binds is unknown. This PCR relied on a set of 60 Vbeta primers and 13 Jbeta primers. Measured with immunoSEQ multiplex PCR; TCRdb has only the in-frame clones, and not every one. Of about 110,000 clones in the sample, almost 70% were seen once. This sample was included in a study of cytomegalovirus exposure and HLA in healthy donors. General observations from the study: The investigators catalogued 150 to 200 TCR beta chains as cytomegalovirus-associated. The authors confirmed in vitro that a few CMV-associated chains were specific for CMV antigens. Reported results showed that the classifier diagnosed cytomegalovirus status with high specificity and sensitivity.

This receptor was identified in a man aged 25-45 years in good health and CMV-seropositive. The specimen was PBMCs.

CDR3: CSARWGREAFF. The CDR3 coding sequence is TGCAGTGCTAGATGGGGCCGGGAAGCTTTCTTT. The V gene is TRBV20-1, the J gene TRBJ1-1; TRBD1 is a possible D gene (5 bases). This CDR3 has 11 amino acids. V was cut by 2 bases and J by 8 bases, with 9 bases left in between. CDR1 and CDR2 (germline): DFQATT, SNEGSKA (reference sequence).